A selection of T cell receptor beta chains follows, all from one sample in a study of OX40 agonist ivuxolimab in advanced cancers. The data were produced by immunoSEQ multiplex PCR, yet TCRdb's version contains in-frame clones alone and is incomplete. The table shows about 64,000 clones, with 75% to 90% occurring only once. Here the sequenced sample was CD4+ or CD8+ T cells sorted from blood, taken in a trial of the OX40 agonist ivuxolimab. The receptors come from an adult with an advanced solid tumor such as melanoma, head and neck, liver or kidney cancer. Both conserved end residues are part of each CDR3. D genes are given only for firm matches. Some rows have no size entry. The others give once, few or many, or a class for an expanded clone.

clone_size: once; j_call: TRBJ2-1; v_call: TRBV27; d_call: NA; cdr3_aa: CASSLPPFGERSYNEQFF; cdr3_nt: TGTGCCAGCAGTTTACCCCCCTTCGGGGAACGCTCCTACAATGAGCAGTTCTTC
clone_size: NA; j_call: TRBJ1-5; v_call: TRBV6-1; d_call: NA; cdr3_aa: CASNEGDQPQHF; cdr3_nt: TGTGCCAGCAATGAGGGCGATCAGCCCCAGCATTTT
clone_size: NA; j_call: TRBJ2-3; v_call: TRBV5-4; d_call: NA; cdr3_aa: CASSLTGVGDTQYF; cdr3_nt: TGTGCCAGCAGCTTGACGGGAGTGGGAGATACGCAGTATTTT
clone_size: NA; j_call: TRBJ2-7; v_call: TRBV27; d_call: NA; cdr3_aa: CASSYYRGDKSYEQYF; cdr3_nt: TGTGCCAGCAGTTATTATAGGGGGGACAAGTCCTACGAGCAGTACTTC
clone_size: NA; j_call: TRBJ2-1; v_call: TRBV6-6; d_call: NA; cdr3_aa: CASRLGRGEQFF; cdr3_nt: TGTGCCAGCAGACTGGGCCGGGGGGAGCAGTTCTTC
clone_size: NA; j_call: TRBJ1-1; v_call: TRBV2; d_call: TRBD1; cdr3_aa: CASIPGQGFTEAFF; cdr3_nt: TGTGCCAGCATACCGGGACAGGGTTTCACTGAAGCTTTCTTT
clone_size: NA; j_call: TRBJ2-1; v_call: TRBV9; d_call: NA; cdr3_aa: CASSVATQIQYNEQFF; cdr3_nt: TGTGCCAGCAGCGTAGCGACACAGATCCAATACAATGAGCAGTTCTTC
clone_size: NA; j_call: TRBJ2-2; v_call: TRBV18; d_call: NA; cdr3_aa: CASSPPASANTGELFF; cdr3_nt: TGTGCCAGCTCACCCCCGGCTAGCGCAAACACCGGGGAGCTGTTTTTT
clone_size: NA; j_call: TRBJ2-7; v_call: TRBV23-1; d_call: NA; cdr3_aa: CASSQSDSASYEQYF; cdr3_nt: TGCGCCAGCAGTCAATCGGACAGTGCCTCCTACGAGCAGTACTTC
clone_size: few; j_call: TRBJ1-1; v_call: TRBV14; d_call: NA; cdr3_aa: CASPRWEAFF; cdr3_nt: TGTGCCAGCCCCCGGTGGGAAGCTTTCTTT
clone_size: few; j_call: TRBJ2-5; v_call: TRBV27; d_call: NA; cdr3_aa: CASSHQGGQETQYF; cdr3_nt: TGTGCCAGCAGTCACCAGGGAGGCCAAGAGACCCAGTACTTC
clone_size: NA; j_call: TRBJ2-7; v_call: TRBV11-2; d_call: NA; cdr3_aa: CASSLGRGTSSYEQYF; cdr3_nt: TGTGCCAGCAGCTTAGGACGCGGGACCTCTTCCTACGAGCAGTACTTC
clone_size: NA; j_call: TRBJ2-3; v_call: TRBV10-3; d_call: NA; cdr3_aa: CAISEFKGENTQYF; cdr3_nt: TGTGCCATCAGTGAGTTTAAGGGCGAGAATACGCAGTATTTT
clone_size: NA; j_call: TRBJ2-1; v_call: TRBV18; d_call: NA; cdr3_aa: CASSPSGGNEQFF; cdr3_nt: TGTGCCAGCTCTCCTAGTGGGGGAAATGAGCAGTTCTTC
clone_size: NA; j_call: TRBJ1-1; v_call: TRBV6-6; d_call: NA; cdr3_aa: CASRAPGLKNTEAFF; cdr3_nt: TGTGCCAGCAGAGCCCCGGGACTGAAGAACACTGAAGCTTTCTTT
clone_size: NA; j_call: TRBJ2-7; v_call: TRBV7-2; d_call: NA; cdr3_aa: CASSFLTASSYEQYF; cdr3_nt: TGTGCCAGCAGCTTCCTAACGGCATCATCGTACGAGCAGTACTTC
clone_size: NA; j_call: TRBJ1-2; v_call: TRBV30; d_call: NA; cdr3_aa: CAWSYKGAGGYTF; cdr3_nt: TGTGCCTGGAGTTATAAGGGTGCAGGCGGCTACACCTTC
clone_size: NA; j_call: TRBJ1-6; v_call: TRBV30; d_call: TRBD1; cdr3_aa: CAWSPGQPNSPLHF; cdr3_nt: TGTGCCTGGAGTCCGGGACAGCCGAATTCACCCCTCCACTTT
clone_size: once; j_call: TRBJ2-2; v_call: TRBV11-3; d_call: NA; cdr3_aa: CASSTGLAGELFF; cdr3_nt: TGTGCCAGCAGCACGGGGCTCGCTGGGGAGCTGTTTTTT
clone_size: once; j_call: TRBJ1-2; v_call: TRBV6-6; d_call: TRBD1; cdr3_aa: CASSYFNRGADGYTF; cdr3_nt: TGTGCCAGCAGTTACTTCAACAGGGGCGCAGATGGCTACACCTTC
clone_size: NA; j_call: TRBJ2-4; v_call: TRBV2; d_call: NA; cdr3_aa: CASRPPVSKNIQYF; cdr3_nt: TGTGCCAGCAGGCCGCCGGTGTCCAAAAACATTCAGTACTTC
clone_size: NA; j_call: TRBJ2-2; v_call: TRBV10-3; d_call: NA; cdr3_aa: CAISVVAGELFF; cdr3_nt: TGTGCCATCAGTGTGGTAGCCGGGGAGCTGTTTTTT
clone_size: NA; j_call: TRBJ1-5; v_call: TRBV4-3; d_call: NA; cdr3_aa: CASSRDRDSQPQHF; cdr3_nt: TGCGCCAGCAGCCGGGATCGAGATTCTCAGCCCCAGCATTTT
clone_size: NA; j_call: TRBJ2-1; v_call: TRBV27; d_call: TRBD2; cdr3_aa: CASSPGTSPYNEQFF; cdr3_nt: TGTGCCAGCAGCCCCGGGACTAGCCCCTACAATGAGCAGTTCTTC
clone_size: NA; j_call: TRBJ1-1; v_call: TRBV25-1; d_call: NA; cdr3_aa: CASSSRQHSLAFF; cdr3_nt: TGTGCCAGCAGTTCCAGGCAACATTCACTTGCTTTCTTT
clone_size: NA; j_call: TRBJ1-3; v_call: TRBV12-5; d_call: NA; cdr3_aa: CASGVGGSGNTIYF; cdr3_nt: TGTGCTAGTGGTGTTGGGGGATCTGGAAACACCATATATTTT
clone_size: few; j_call: TRBJ2-4; v_call: TRBV18; d_call: TRBD1; cdr3_aa: CASSPRDRDWDIQYF; cdr3_nt: TGTGCCAGCTCACCCCGGGACAGGGATTGGGACATTCAGTACTTC